This TCR beta chain is from a study of shared clonotypes between healthy human individuals. Cells designated naive CD8 were CD45RO-negative and were positively selected for CCR7, with terminally differentiated effector memory CD45RA+ cells excluded. The CDR3 consists of 14 residues. Remarks on this clone: Its antigen remains unknown.

Whole-study findings and limits: Clonotype sharing among donors likely depends on sequencing depth.

The authors loaded 150 to 250 ng DNA, roughly 27,000 T cell genomes, into sorted-subset replicate PCRs. Authors' data handling: Without quality scores, immunoSEQ junctional reads could not be filtered like full-length reads. The repertoire was sequenced with immunoSEQ multiplex PCR; TCRdb's copy has only in-frame clones and lacks some. V, J and clone size derive from that table, while D and trimming were established from the DNA sequence. Of 630,000 or so clones listed, 98% are singletons. Sequencing was done on a sample of naive CD8+ T cells sorted from blood. The TCR comes from a man aged 25-45 years in good health. V usage is TRBV1 and J usage is TRBJ2-1. TRBV1 is a known pseudogene. CDR3 amino acids: CTSSLVGKNNEQFF. DNA for the CDR3: TGCACCAGCAGCCTTGTAGGGAAAAACAATGAGCAGTTCTTC.